Shown below are 27 T cell receptor beta chains from a single sample sequenced in a study of OX40 agonist ivuxolimab in advanced cancers. Library preparation was by the immunoSEQ multiplex PCR assay. TCRdb limited this immuneACCESS table to in-frame rearrangements with V and J called. A share of clones is missing; checked studies link under half to unresolved V genes, and the rest is unexplained. The sample contains tens of thousands of clones, approximately 84% of them found a single time. The ten largest clones represent roughly 22% of the sample. The sequenced sample was CD4+ or CD8+ T cells sorted from blood, obtained in a trial of the OX40 agonist ivuxolimab. The source is an adult with an advanced solid tumor such as melanoma, head and neck, liver or kidney cancer.

The rearrangement joins TRBV25-1 to TRBJ2-1, with D perhaps matching TRBD1 or TRBD2 (5 bases each). The germline gives CDR1 MGHDK, CDR2 SYGVNS. The CDR3 length is 13 residues. CDR3 in amino acids: CATVGVVYNEQFF. As DNA, the CDR3 is TGTGCGACGGTGGGGGTTGTGTACAATGAGCAGTTCTTC.

The rearrangement uses TRBV27 and TRBJ2-7; TRBD1 agrees at 7 bases. Looked up from germline, CDR1 is MNHEY and CDR2 is SMNVEV (reference sequence). The CDR3 consists of 17 residues. J was trimmed by 2 bases and V by 2 bases; bases with no gene match: 12. In nucleotides, the CDR3 is TGTGCCAGCAGTTTAATAGCCTCCTTACAGGGGACCTACGAGCAGTACTTC. Encoded protein: CASSLIASLQGTYEQYF.

The chain joins TRBV7-9 to TRBJ2-7; D uncertain. The ends were cut back, 5 bases at V and 12 bases at J, with 20 bases in the middle. Germline loops: CDR1 SEHNR, CDR2 FQNEAQ (reference sequence). The CDR3 has 13 residues. The CDR3 DNA reads TGTGCCAGCAGCGCAGTTTCCCAGCTAGGACCGTACTTC. It translates to CASSAVSQLGPYF.

This chain links TRBV4-1 with TRBJ2-1, with D unresolved. Per germline, CDR1 MGHRA and CDR2 YSYEKL. This CDR3 is 14 amino acids long. The V end lost 1 base, the J end lost 6 bases, and 10 bases lay between the germline ends. The CDR3 region is CASSQAGVSNEQFF. The CDR3 DNA follows: TGCGCCAGCAGCCAAGCGGGCGTATCCAATGAGCAGTTCTTC.

This chain joins TRBV27 and TRBJ2-7; 12 bases agree with TRBD1. This CDR3 spans 16 amino acids. Germline-derived CDR1 and CDR2 are MNHEY and SMNVEV (reference sequence). After removal of 6 bases from V and 1 base from J, the junction contained 7 bases not matched to a gene. The chain's CDR3 is CASSRDRGQLSYEQYF. For the CDR3, the DNA is TGTGCCAGCAGCCGGGACAGGGGGCAGTTATCCTACGAGCAGTACTTC.

The chain joins TRBV11-2 to TRBJ2-7, with D perhaps matching TRBD1 (5 bases). The CDR3 is 15 residues long. V was cut by 3 bases and J by 0 bases, with 12 bases left in between. The germline V gene has CDR1 SGHAT and CDR2 FQNNGV. The CDR3 spells CASSFHDSYSYEQYF. In DNA form, the CDR3 reads TGTGCCAGCAGCTTTCACGACAGTTACTCCTACGAGCAGTACTTC.

The chain's CDR3 is CASSLASQETQYF. For the CDR3, the DNA is TGTGCCAGCAGCTTAGCCTCACAAGAGACCCAGTACTTC. The chain carries TRBV7-2 and TRBJ2-5; D gene unclear. Trimming stripped 0 bases from V and 2 bases from J, with 4 bases between. Germline loops: CDR1 SGHTA, CDR2 FQGNSA. The CDR3 extends over 13 amino acids.

By sample fraction, this clone is medium-sized (0.01 to 0.1%). The chain has TRBV14 and TRBJ2-7, with D uncertain. Trimming took 4 bases from V and 4 from J, leaving 8 bases between them. CDR1 SGHDN and CDR2 FVKESK come from the germline V gene. The CDR3 loop spans 12 amino acids. The CDR3 region is CASSPAGYEQYF. The CDR3 bases are TGTGCCAGCAGCCCCGCCGGTTACGAGCAGTACTTC.

The gene calls are TRBV7-9 and TRBJ2-5, with 9 bases that match TRBD1. The J call may be wrong; the DNA end is better matched by TRBJ2-7. The CDR3 is 15 residues long. Looked up from germline, CDR1 is SEHNR and CDR2 is FQNEAQ (reference sequence). CDR3 sequence: CASLQPGQGAYEQYF. CDR3 nucleotides: TGTGCCAGTCTTCAACCGGGACAGGGCGCATACGAGCAGTACTTC.

The rearrangement uses TRBV28 and TRBJ1-2; possible D gene TRBD1, 5 bases. The CDR3 contains 18 residues. The germline V and J ends were trimmed by 5 bases and 5 bases, with 27 bases remaining between them. CDR1 is MDHEN and CDR2 is SYDVKM in the germline V gene. The CDR3, as DNA: TGTGCCAGCAGTCCTTGGGACGGGTCGACCTCGATTAGTTATGGCTACACCTTC. This gives the protein CASSPWDGSTSISYGYTF.

This clone was seen a few times. The chain has TRBV19 and TRBJ1-1; TRBD1 aligns across 8 bases. Germline V gives CDR1 LNHDA, CDR2 SQIVND (reference sequence). The junction had 10 bases not matched to a gene; V was cut back by 5 bases and J by 5 bases. The CDR3 totals 15 residues. In DNA, the CDR3 is TGTGCCAGTAGTCCCCACCAGGGGGCAGGTACTGAAGCTTTCTTT. Translation: CASSPHQGAGTEAFF. The full variable domain, its missing parts supplied by reference TRBV19 and TRBJ1-1, is DGGITQSPKYLFRKEGQNVTLSCEQNLNHDAMYWYRQDPGQGLRLIYYSQIVNDFQKGDIAEGYSVSREKKESFPLTVTSAQKNPTAFYLCASSPHQGAGTEAFFGQGTRLTVV.

This rearrangement joins TRBV5-1 to TRBJ2-7; D is ambiguous. From germline, CDR1 is SGHRS and CDR2 YFSETQ. Trimming stripped 4 bases from V and 3 bases from J, with 5 bases between. The CDR3 is 11 amino acids. The CDR3 sequence: CASSDIYEQYF. The CDR3 DNA sequence: TGCGCCAGCAGCGATATCTACGAGCAGTACTTC. Full variable domain (remainder filled in from reference TRBV5-1 and TRBJ2-7): KAGVTQTPRYLIKTRGQQVTLSCSPISGHRSVSWYQQTPGQGLQFLFEYFSETQRNKGNFPGRFSGRQFSNSRSEMNVSTLELGDSALYLCASSDIYEQYFGPGTRLTVT.

The chain joins TRBV9 to TRBJ2-5; TRBD1 might be the D (5 bases). The V gene lost 0 bases and the J gene lost 4 bases, with 10 bases spanning the gap. CDR1 and CDR2 from the germline V gene are SGDLS and YYNGEE. The CDR3 has 14 residues. This CDR3 is CASSVDRTSETQYF. The CDR3 DNA reads TGTGCCAGCAGCGTAGATAGGACATCAGAGACCCAGTACTTC.

DNA of the CDR3: TGTGCCAGCAGCTCGACTAGCGGGGGGACGGGCACAGATACGCAGTATTTT. It translates to CASSSTSGGTGTDTQYF. This chain joins TRBV7-9 and TRBJ2-3; 13 nucleotides line up with TRBD2. There are 17 residues in the CDR3. The germline CDR1 and CDR2 sequences are SEHNR and FQNEAQ (reference sequence). V shed 4 bases, J shed 1 base, and the junction held 5 bases outside the gene matches.

The chain couples TRBV7-9 to TRBJ2-7, with D maybe TRBD2 (5 bases). The CDR3 spans 17 residues. The ends were cut back, 1 base at V and 5 bases at J, with 21 bases in the middle. Per germline, CDR1 SEHNR and CDR2 FQNEAQ (reference sequence). This chain's CDR3 is CASSLVARWGVTHEQYF. The CDR3 DNA reads TGTGCCAGCAGCTTAGTTGCCCGATGGGGAGTCACCCACGAGCAGTACTTC. Combining the CDR3 with reference TRBV7-9 and TRBJ2-7 gives the whole variable domain DTGVSQNPRHKITKRGQNVTFRCDPISEHNRLYWYRQTLGQGPEFLTYFQNEAQLEKSRLLSDRFSAERPKGSFSTLEIQRTEQGDSAMYLCASSLVARWGVTHEQYFGPGTRLTVT.

For this clone: At the DNA level, this CDR3 is encoded by other sequences in the same sample as well. This chain connects TRBV2 to TRBJ2-7; no clear D gene. The CDR3 runs 11 residues. Between the trimmed V and J ends, which lost 1 base and 5 bases, there was a span of 3 bases. CDR1 and CDR2 (germline): SNHLY, FYNNEI. CDR3 residues: CASSEGNEQYF. The CDR3 DNA is TGTGCCAGCAGTGAAGGGAACGAGCAGTACTTC.

This chain uses TRBV15 with TRBJ2-6, with 8 nucleotides matching TRBD1. Looked up from germline, CDR1 is LNHNV and CDR2 is YYDKDF (reference sequence). The CDR3 length is 15 residues. V was clipped by 5 bases and J by 4 bases; unmatched bases: 4. CDR3 nucleotide sequence: TGTGCCACCAGCGTACAGGGGGGCGGGGCCAACGTCCTGACTTTC. The encoded protein is CATSVQGGGANVLTF. The full variable domain, in which reference TRBV15 and TRBJ2-6 provide the parts outside the CDR3, is DAMVIQNPRYQVTQFGKPVTLSCSQTLNHNVMYWYQQKSSQAPKLLFHYYDKDFNNEADTPDNFQSRRPNTSFCFLDIRSPGLGDTAMYLCATSVQGGGANVLTFGAGSRLTVL.

V and J are TRBV19 and TRBJ2-5; the D is unclear. This CDR3 contains 15 residues. Germline loops: CDR1 LNHDA, CDR2 SQIVND (reference sequence). Trimming removed 0 bases from V and 2 bases from J, with 10 bases in between. The CDR3 DNA follows: TGTGCCAGTAGTATAGATCCAATTGGGCAAGAGACCCAGTACTTC. This sequence encodes CASSIDPIGQETQYF.

The V call is TRBV7-9, the J call TRBJ2-1; D ambiguous. Trimming took off 5 bases at V and 0 bases at J, with 17 bases between the two ends. The germline V gene has CDR1 SEHNR and CDR2 FQNEAQ (reference sequence). The CDR3 totals 17 residues. The CDR3 nucleotides read TGTGCCAGCAGCGCCCCGTTAGGGTCAAGCTCCTACAATGAGCAGTTCTTC. Encoded protein: CASSAPLGSSSYNEQFF.

This clone was seen only once. The chain is built from TRBV28 and TRBJ1-5, with 8 bases identical to TRBD1. After removal of 6 bases from V and 4 bases from J, the junction contained 5 bases not matched to a gene. This CDR3 has 14 amino acids. Germline values: CDR1 MDHEN, CDR2 SYDVKM. The CDR3 DNA reads TGTGCCAGCAGCCGTCACAGGGGGAATCAGCCCCAGCATTTT. Protein: CASSRHRGNQPQHF.

The rearrangement links TRBV10-1 to TRBJ2-3, with 9 bases matching TRBD1. Germline V gene lookup returns CDR1 WNHNN and CDR2 SYGVQD (reference sequence). V shed 6 bases, J shed 4 bases, and the junction held 2 bases outside the gene matches. This CDR3 is built from 13 residues. The CDR3 DNA is TGCGCCAGCAGCCGGGACAGGGCAGATACGCAGTATTTT. Translation gives CASSRDRADTQYF.

The chain recombines TRBV9 with TRBJ1-1; D not certain. The CDR3 consists of 17 residues. Germline CDR1 is SGDLS and CDR2 is YYNGEE. V was trimmed by 0 bases and J by 1 base, leaving 16 bases between them. The DNA for the CDR3 is TGTGCCAGCAGCGTAGCCCCACAGCTCTTTGAGAACACTGAAGCTTTCTTT. It is translated as CASSVAPQLFENTEAFF.

This sequence joins TRBV11-3 and TRBJ1-6; D is unresolved. Germline V gene lookup returns CDR1 SGHNT and CDR2 YENEEA. The CDR3 contains 12 residues. Trimming took 7 bases from V and 7 from J, leaving 8 bases between them. The CDR3 here is CASTIGNSPLHF. The CDR3 nucleotides are TGTGCCAGCACCATCGGAAATTCACCCCTCCACTTT.

V is TRBV4-2 and J is TRBJ2-7, with D perhaps matching TRBD1 or TRBD2 (5 bases each). Trimming pared 4 bases from V and 7 bases from J, leaving 20 bases between. Germline assignment: CDR1 LGHNA and CDR2 YNFKEQ. CDR3 length: 15 amino acids. The CDR3 reads CASSRSHLGVGEQYF. CDR3 coding DNA: TGTGCCAGCAGCCGATCCCACTTGGGGGTGGGGGAGCAGTACTTC.

The rearrangement links TRBV4-1 to TRBJ2-7; D gene ambiguous. This CDR3 has 16 residues. CDR1 is MGHRA and CDR2 is YSYEKL in the germline V gene. Trimming left V 4 bases short and J 4 bases short, with 20 bases between. CDR3 protein: CASSPGSWVRAYEQYF. In DNA, the CDR3 is TGCGCCAGCAGCCCAGGCAGTTGGGTTCGCGCTTACGAGCAGTACTTC.

This sequence joins TRBV5-1 and TRBJ2-7, with 9 bases lining up with TRBD2. Germline V gene data show CDR1 as SGHRS and CDR2 as YFSETQ. V trimming: 4 bases; J trimming: 5 bases; junction bases outside the gene matches: 10. The CDR3 length is 15 residues. The CDR3: CASSGWGLAADEQYF. The CDR3 region has the DNA TGCGCCAGCAGCGGCTGGGGACTAGCAGCTGACGAGCAGTACTTC.

This sequence joins TRBV10-1 and TRBJ2-3, with TRBD1 matching over 9 bases. This CDR3 contains 17 residues. The germline gives CDR1 WNHNN, CDR2 SYGVQD (reference sequence). The V segment lost 4 bases and the J segment 1 base; nucleotides outside the gene matches: 9. CDR3 sequence: CASSGTGASLGTDTQYF. The CDR3 coding sequence is TGCGCCAGCAGTGGGACAGGGGCGAGCCTTGGCACAGATACGCAGTATTTT.